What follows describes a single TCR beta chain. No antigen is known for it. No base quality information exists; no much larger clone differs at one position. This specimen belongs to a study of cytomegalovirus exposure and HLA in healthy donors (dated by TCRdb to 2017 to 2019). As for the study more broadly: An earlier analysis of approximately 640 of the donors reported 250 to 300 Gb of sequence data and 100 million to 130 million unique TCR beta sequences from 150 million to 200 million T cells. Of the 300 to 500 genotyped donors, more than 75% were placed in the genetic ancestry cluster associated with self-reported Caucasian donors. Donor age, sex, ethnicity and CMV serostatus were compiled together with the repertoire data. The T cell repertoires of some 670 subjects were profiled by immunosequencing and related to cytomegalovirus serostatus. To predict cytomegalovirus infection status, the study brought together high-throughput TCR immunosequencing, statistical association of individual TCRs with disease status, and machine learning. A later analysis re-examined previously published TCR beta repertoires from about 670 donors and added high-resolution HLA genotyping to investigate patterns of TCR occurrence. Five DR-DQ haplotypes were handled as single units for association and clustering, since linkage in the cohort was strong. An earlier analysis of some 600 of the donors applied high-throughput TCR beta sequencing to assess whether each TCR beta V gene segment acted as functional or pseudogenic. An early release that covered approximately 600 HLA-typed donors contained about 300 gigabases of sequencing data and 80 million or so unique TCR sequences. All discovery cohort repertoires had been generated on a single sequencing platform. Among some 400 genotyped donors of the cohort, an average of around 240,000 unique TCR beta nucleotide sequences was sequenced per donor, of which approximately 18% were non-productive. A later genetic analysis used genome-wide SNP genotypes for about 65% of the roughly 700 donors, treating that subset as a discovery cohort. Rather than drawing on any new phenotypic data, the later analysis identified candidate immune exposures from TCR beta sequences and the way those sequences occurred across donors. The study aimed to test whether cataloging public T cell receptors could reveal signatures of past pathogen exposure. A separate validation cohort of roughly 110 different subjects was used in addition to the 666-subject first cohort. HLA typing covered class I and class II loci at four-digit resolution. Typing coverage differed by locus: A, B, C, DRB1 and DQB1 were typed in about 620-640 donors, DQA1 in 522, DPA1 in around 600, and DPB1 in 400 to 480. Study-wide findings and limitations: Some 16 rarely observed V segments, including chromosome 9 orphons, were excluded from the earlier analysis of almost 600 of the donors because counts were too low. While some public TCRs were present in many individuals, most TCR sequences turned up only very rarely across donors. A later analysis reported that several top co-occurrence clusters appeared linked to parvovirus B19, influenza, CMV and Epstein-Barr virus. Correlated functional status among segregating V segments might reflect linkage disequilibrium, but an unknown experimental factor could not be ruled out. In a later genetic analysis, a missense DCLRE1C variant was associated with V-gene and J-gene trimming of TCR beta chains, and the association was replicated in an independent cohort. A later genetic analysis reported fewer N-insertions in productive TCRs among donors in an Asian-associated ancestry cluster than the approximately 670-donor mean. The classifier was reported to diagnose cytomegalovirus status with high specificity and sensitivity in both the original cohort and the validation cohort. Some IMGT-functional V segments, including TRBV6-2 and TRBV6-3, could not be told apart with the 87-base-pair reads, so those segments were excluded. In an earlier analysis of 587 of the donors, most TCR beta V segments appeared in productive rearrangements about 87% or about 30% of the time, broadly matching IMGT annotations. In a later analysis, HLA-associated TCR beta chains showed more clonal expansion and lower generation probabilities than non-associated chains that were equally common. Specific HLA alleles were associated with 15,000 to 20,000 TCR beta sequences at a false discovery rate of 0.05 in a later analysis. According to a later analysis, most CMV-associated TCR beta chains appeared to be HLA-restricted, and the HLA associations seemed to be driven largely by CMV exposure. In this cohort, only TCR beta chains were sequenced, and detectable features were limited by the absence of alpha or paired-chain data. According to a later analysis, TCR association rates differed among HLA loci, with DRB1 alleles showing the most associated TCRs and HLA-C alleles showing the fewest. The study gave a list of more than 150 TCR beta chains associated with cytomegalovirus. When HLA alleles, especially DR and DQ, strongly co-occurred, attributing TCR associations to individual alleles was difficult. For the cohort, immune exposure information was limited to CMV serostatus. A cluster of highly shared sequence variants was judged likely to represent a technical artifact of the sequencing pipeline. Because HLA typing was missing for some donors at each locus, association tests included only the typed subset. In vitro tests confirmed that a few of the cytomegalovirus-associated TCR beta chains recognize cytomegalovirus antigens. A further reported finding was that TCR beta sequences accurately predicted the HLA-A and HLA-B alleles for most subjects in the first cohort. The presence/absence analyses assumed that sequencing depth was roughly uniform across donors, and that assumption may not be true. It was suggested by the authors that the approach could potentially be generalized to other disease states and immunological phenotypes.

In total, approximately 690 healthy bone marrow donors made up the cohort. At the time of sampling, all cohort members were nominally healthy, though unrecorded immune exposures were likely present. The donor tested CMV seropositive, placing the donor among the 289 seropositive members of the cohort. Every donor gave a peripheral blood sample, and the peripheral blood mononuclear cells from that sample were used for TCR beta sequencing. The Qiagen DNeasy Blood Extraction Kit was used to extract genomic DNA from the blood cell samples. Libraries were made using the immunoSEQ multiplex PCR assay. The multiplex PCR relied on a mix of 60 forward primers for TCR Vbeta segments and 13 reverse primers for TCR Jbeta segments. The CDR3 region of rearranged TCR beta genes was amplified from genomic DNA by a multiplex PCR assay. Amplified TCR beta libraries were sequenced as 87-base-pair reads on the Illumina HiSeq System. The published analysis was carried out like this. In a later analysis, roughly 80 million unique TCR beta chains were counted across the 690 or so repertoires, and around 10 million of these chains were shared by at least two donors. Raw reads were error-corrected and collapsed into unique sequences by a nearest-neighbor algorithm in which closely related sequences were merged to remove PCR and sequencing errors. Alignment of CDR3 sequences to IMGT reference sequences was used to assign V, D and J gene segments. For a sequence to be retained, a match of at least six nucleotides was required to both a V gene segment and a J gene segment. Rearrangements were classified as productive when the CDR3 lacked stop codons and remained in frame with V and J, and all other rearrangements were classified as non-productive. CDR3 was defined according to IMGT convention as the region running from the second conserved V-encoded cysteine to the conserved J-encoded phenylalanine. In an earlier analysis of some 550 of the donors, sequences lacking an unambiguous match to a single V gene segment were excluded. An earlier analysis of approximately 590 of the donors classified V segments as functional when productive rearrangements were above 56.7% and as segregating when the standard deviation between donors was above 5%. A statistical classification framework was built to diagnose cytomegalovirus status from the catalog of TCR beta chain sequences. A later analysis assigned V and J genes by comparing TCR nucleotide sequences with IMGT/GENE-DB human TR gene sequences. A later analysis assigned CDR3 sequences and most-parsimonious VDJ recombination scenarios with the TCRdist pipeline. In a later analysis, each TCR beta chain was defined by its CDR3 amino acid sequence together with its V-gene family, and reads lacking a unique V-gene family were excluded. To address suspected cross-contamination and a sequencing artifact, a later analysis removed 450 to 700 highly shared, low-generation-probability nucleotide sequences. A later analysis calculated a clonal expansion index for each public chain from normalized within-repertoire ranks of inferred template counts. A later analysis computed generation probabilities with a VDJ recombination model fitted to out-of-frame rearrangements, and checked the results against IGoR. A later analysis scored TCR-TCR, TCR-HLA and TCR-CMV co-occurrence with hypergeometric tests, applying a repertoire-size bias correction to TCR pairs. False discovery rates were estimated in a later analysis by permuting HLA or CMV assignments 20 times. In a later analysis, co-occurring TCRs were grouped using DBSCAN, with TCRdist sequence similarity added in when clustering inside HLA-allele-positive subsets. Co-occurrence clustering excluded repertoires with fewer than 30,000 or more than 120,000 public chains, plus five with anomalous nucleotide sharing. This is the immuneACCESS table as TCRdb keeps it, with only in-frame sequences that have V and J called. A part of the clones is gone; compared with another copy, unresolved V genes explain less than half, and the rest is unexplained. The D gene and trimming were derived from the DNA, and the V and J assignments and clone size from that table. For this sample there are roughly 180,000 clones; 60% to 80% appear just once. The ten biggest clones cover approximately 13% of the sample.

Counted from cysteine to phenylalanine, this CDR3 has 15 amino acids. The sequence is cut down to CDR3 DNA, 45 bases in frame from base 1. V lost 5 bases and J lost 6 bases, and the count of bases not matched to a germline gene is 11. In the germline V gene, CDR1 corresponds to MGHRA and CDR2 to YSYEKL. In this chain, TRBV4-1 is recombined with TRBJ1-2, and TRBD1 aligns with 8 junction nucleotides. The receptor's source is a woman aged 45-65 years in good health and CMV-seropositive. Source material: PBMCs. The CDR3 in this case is CASSGQGARANGYTF. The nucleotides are TGCGCCAGCAGCGGACAGGGAGCTAGGGCCAATGGCTACACCTTC.